Each of the 22 T cell receptor beta chains below was sequenced from the same sample in a study of tumor-infiltrating lymphocytes in oesophageal squamous cell carcinoma. TCRdb re-called the PCR reads with MiXCR, one entry per CDR3 protein. Here the sample spans 9,500 to 13,000 distinct CDR3 sequences, about 53% being singletons. The sequenced sample was esophageal tumor tissue. Every receptor here comes from a female donor with esophageal squamous cell carcinoma.

The gene calls are TRBV7-2 and TRBJ1-2; no definite D call. The CDR3 extends over 16 amino acids. From germline, CDR1 is SGHTA and CDR2 FQGNSA. Trimming took 5 bases from V and 1 from J, leaving 17 bases between them. CDR3 loop: CASSRTGSNYNYGYTF. CDR3 nucleotide sequence: TGTGCCAGCAGCCGGACCGGGTCCAACTATAACTATGGCTACACCTTC.

This chain links TRBV7-3 with TRBJ2-4; the D gene is possibly TRBD1 (6 bases). The tail of the sequence fits TRBJ2-5 better, so the J call may be wrong. The CDR3 loop spans 16 amino acids. Germline assignment: CDR1 SGHTA and CDR2 FQGTGA. CDR3 nucleotide sequence: TGTGCCAGCAGCCGGGTGGGGGCCAACCCCCGAGAGACCCAGTACTTC. This sequence encodes CASSRVGANPRETQYF.

Comments on this clonotype: This is likely a read error, given that the CDR3 carries no conserved phenylalanine or tryptophan at its end. Because the CDR3's place on the DNA is in doubt, the DNA is left out and the CDR3 is given as listed by TCRdb. The chain joins TRBV7-2 to TRBJ2-3; TRBD2, the D gene given by the table, was not confirmed from the DNA. The CDR3 region is 17 residues in length, termini included. Germline V lookup: CDR1 SGHTA, CDR2 FQGNSA. The CDR3 reads CASSSGLVGYNEQYFGP.

Here the CDR3 reads CASSPRGSGTWETQYF. The CDR3 DNA follows: TGTGCCAGCAGCCCTCGGGGTAGCGGGACTTGGGAGACCCAGTACTTC. The chain employs TRBV7-6 and TRBJ2-1; 8 bases are a match to TRBD2. Near its end, the DNA agrees better with TRBJ2-5, so the J call may be wrong. This CDR3 region has 16 residues. The germline V gene has CDR1 SGHVS and CDR2 FNYEAQ.

The chain is built from TRBV6-5 and TRBJ2-1; maybe TRBD1 (5 bases). Trimming cost V 1 base and J 5 bases, with 15 bases left between them. Germline lookup yields CDR1 MNHEY and CDR2 SVGAGI. The CDR3 extends over 16 amino acids. This CDR3 is CASSYWAARDNNEQFF. In DNA form, the CDR3 reads TGTGCCAGCAGTTACTGGGCAGCCAGGGATAACAATGAGCAGTTCTTC.

This clonotype was observed once. This chain connects TRBV7-2 to TRBJ2-5; 7 positions agree with TRBD1. V was pared by 5 bases and J by 5 bases, with 14 bases of the junction left unmatched. Germline CDR1 and CDR2: SGHTA and FQGNSA. The CDR3 is 16 amino acids. The CDR3 nucleotides are TGTGCCAGCAGCCTGAGTCCAAAACAGGGGCGGGAGACCCAGTACTTC. Translation: CASSLSPKQGRETQYF.

As for this clonotype: Its ends do not fully match the called genes, so a read error is possible. This chain uses TRBV7-2 with TRBJ2-7, with 7 bases identical to TRBD2. CDR3 size: 16 residues. The V gene's germline CDR1 is SGHTA and CDR2 FQGNSA. CDR3 nucleotide sequence: TGTGCCAGCAGCTCACAGAGCGGGATGTACTCCTACGAGCAGGACTTC. It encodes CASSSQSGMYSYEQDF.

The rearrangement joins TRBV11-2 to TRBJ2-5; D is unclear. The CDR3 runs 12 residues. CDR1 is SGHAT and CDR2 is FQNNGV in the germline V gene. V shed 5 bases and J shed 5 bases, with 9 bases lying between them. CDR3 nucleotides: TGTGCCAGCAGCAATCTTCCGGAGACCCAGTACTTC. Protein sequence: CASSNLPETQYF.

This clonotype was counted between two and nine times. This sequence joins TRBV7-6 and TRBJ2-7; tentatively, D is TRBD1 (7 bases). The J call may be faulty, since TRBJ2-5 better matches the DNA end. This CDR3 comprises 15 residues. In germline, CDR1 is SGHVS, CDR2 FNYEAQ. The CDR3: CASSAKTGRQETQYF. The CDR3 region has the DNA TGTGCCAGCAGCGCTAAGACAGGGAGGCAAGAGACCCAGTACTTC.

The rearrangement joins TRBV7-9 to TRBJ2-1; 8 bases agree with TRBD2. Germline CDR1 is SEHNR and CDR2 is FQNEAQ (reference sequence). After removal of 1 base from V and 9 bases from J, the junction contained 11 bases not matched to a gene. The CDR3 runs to 16 residues. CDR3 sequence reads: CASSLDGGLVGGEQFF. CDR3 sequence (DNA): TGTGCCAGCAGCTTAGATGGGGGACTAGTAGGAGGTGAGCAGTTCTTC.

This clonotype occurred once. V usage is TRBV7-4 and J usage is TRBJ2-3; 8 bases match TRBD2. Looked up from germline, CDR1 is SGHVT and CDR2 is SQSDAQ. CDR3 length equals 16 residues. V lost 8 bases, J lost 14 bases, and 24 bases stayed unmatched. CDR3 DNA: TGTGCCAGCCGGGGGGGAACAGGGTCGGAGACCGGGGAGCTGTATTTT. It translates to CASRGGTGSETGELYF.

The gene calls are TRBV11-3 and TRBJ2-3; D may be TRBD2 (7 bases). TRBJ2-1 matches the DNA end more closely, so the J call is doubtful. Germline CDR1 is SGHNT and CDR2 is YENEEA. CDR3 length: 15 amino acids. The CDR3 region is CASSLSGGPHNEQFF. In DNA, the CDR3 is TGTGCCAGCAGCTTATCCGGGGGGCCCCACAATGAGCAGTTCTTC.

The V call is TRBV28, the J call TRBJ2-1; D possibly corresponds to TRBD1 (6 bases). The J call may be mistaken, given a closer DNA end match to TRBJ2-7. The germline CDR1 and CDR2 sequences are MDHEN and SYDVKM. There are 13 residues in the CDR3. CDR3 DNA sequence: TGTGCCAGCGGGACAAGTGAAACCTACGAGCAGTACTTC. It codes for CASGTSETYEQYF.

The chain links TRBV7-8 to TRBJ2-5; perhaps D is TRBD1 or TRBD2 (6 bases each). Matching the DNA end better, TRBJ2-7 makes the J call doubtful. Germline CDR1 and CDR2: SGHVS and FQNEAQ. The CDR3 is 14 residues long. CDR3 protein: CASRTNRGRYEQYF. CDR3 DNA sequence: TGTGCCAGCAGGACCAATCGGGGGCGGTACGAGCAGTACTTC.

The rearrangement joins TRBV7-6 to TRBJ2-5; no clear D gene. V dropped 1 base and J dropped 7 bases, with 19 bases sitting between them. Germline CDR1 reads SGHVS; CDR2 reads FNYEAQ. CDR3 length: 16 residues. Here the CDR3 reads CASSLDRTDYSATQYF. The CDR3 DNA reads as TGTGCCAGCAGCTTAGATAGGACGGATTACTCGGCGACCCAGTACTTC.

This clonotype occurred a few times. The chain recombines TRBV7-2 with TRBJ2-7; TRBD2 might be the D (5 bases). The end of the DNA is better explained by TRBJ2-1, so the J call may be wrong. Germline-derived CDR1 and CDR2 are SGHTA and FQGNSA. The CDR3 totals 14 residues. CDR3 DNA: TGTGCCAGCAGCCAACAACTAGTTCTACTTGAGCAGTTCTTC. Amino acids: CASSQQLVLLEQFF.

The V call is TRBV27, the J call TRBJ2-1, with D unresolved. The CDR3 runs to 14 residues. Per the germline V gene, CDR1 is MNHEY and CDR2 is SMNVEV (reference sequence). Trimming stripped 5 bases from V and 10 bases from J, with 18 bases between. The CDR3 DNA is TGTGCCAGCAGTCCGTCGATGAGCGCTCACGAGCAGTTCTTC. Protein: CASSPSMSAHEQFF.

The rearrangement joins TRBV7-2 to TRBJ2-1, with TRBD2 matching over 12 bases. The DNA end lines up better with TRBJ2-7; the J call may be wrong. Germline V gives CDR1 SGHTA, CDR2 FQGNSA. The length of the CDR3 is 17 residues. Here the CDR3 reads CASSLAGTSGFQYEQYF. CDR3 DNA: TGTGCCAGCAGCTTAGCTGGGACTAGCGGGTTTCAGTACGAGCAGTACTTC.

The chain employs TRBV7-6 and TRBJ2-6; TRBD1 matches 11 bases. Germline CDR1 reads SGHVS; CDR2 reads FNYEAQ. The V segment lost 6 bases and the J segment 0 bases; nucleotides outside the gene matches: 7. CDR3 length: 18 amino acids. The DNA for the CDR3 is TGTGCCAGCAGGTTGCCGGGACAGGGGGACTCTGGGGCCAACGTCCTGACTTTC. It translates to CASRLPGQGDSGANVLTF.

The chain's CDR3 is CASSLKGYGWDNEQYF. The CDR3, as DNA: TGTGCCAGCAGCTTAAAGGGGTACGGGTGGGACAATGAGCAGTACTTC. The J gene is TRBJ2-7, the V gene TRBV7-3; weak D call: TRBD1 (6 bases). V dropped 1 base and J dropped 7 bases, with 20 bases sitting between them. The CDR3 has 16 amino acids. CDR1 and CDR2 (germline): SGHTA, FQGTGA.

The CDR3 DNA reads as TGTGCCAGCAGCTTAGACAACTATGGCTACACCTTC. This translates into CASSLDNYGYTF. This chain uses TRBV7-2 with TRBJ1-2; D gene unclear. This CDR3 region has 12 residues. The germline V gene encodes CDR1 SGHTA and CDR2 FQGNSA. V was pared by 1 base and J by 2 bases, with 2 bases between.

This clonotype was seen many times. The chain couples TRBV10-3 to TRBJ2-2; TRBD2 is a possible D gene (6 bases). The CDR3 spans 13 residues. Germline CDR1 and CDR2: ENHRY and SYGVKD. V was shortened by 10 bases and J by 5 bases, with 14 bases between the two germline ends. DNA for the CDR3: TGTGCCACGCGGGACCGACTAACCGGGGAGCTGTTTTTT. This sequence encodes CATRDRLTGELFF.